This entry is about one T cell receptor beta chain. The data derive from a study of OX40 agonist ivuxolimab in advanced cancers. Study in general: Age averaged 60 years (range 23 to 79), and just over 80% were male. Two cutaneous melanoma patients and one hepatocellular carcinoma patient, three in all, had partial responses.

This CDR3 comprises 16 residues. Germline-derived CDR1 and CDR2 are SQVTM and ANQGSEA. V was pared by 4 bases and J by 1 base, with 9 bases of the junction left unmatched. Assay used: immunoSEQ multiplex PCR; TCRdb lists only in-frame clones, some missing. The top ten hold around 2% of the sample, which has 77,000 or so clones, 90% seen once. The sequence was collected from an adult with an advanced solid tumor such as melanoma, head and neck, liver or kidney cancer. The material was CD4+ or CD8+ T cells sorted from blood, obtained in a trial of the OX40 agonist ivuxolimab. The chain combines TRBV29-1 with TRBJ2-2; 7 bases line up with TRBD2. The CDR3 coding sequence is TGCAGCGTTGGGGGGGGAGGTTTGGGGAACACCGGGGAGCTGTTTTTT. It yields the protein CSVGGGGLGNTGELFF.